Following are 13 T cell receptor beta chains from one sample sequenced in a study of blood T cell repertoires in COVID-19. Sequencing was performed with immunoSEQ multiplex PCR; in TCRdb, only in-frame clones are kept and a portion is missing. Of roughly 250,000 clones listed, 80% to 85% are singletons. The sequencing input was peripheral blood. These receptors all stem from a woman aged 60 to 75 with active or convalescent COVID-19.

J is TRBJ2-1 and V is TRBV19; D possibly corresponds to TRBD2 (7 bases). The V end lost 4 bases, the J end lost 7 bases, and 20 bases lay between the germline ends. The CDR3 spans 16 residues. Germline CDR1 is LNHDA and CDR2 is SQIVND (reference sequence). Written as DNA, the CDR3 is TGTGCCAGTAGTACCCTAGGGGAGGGGGAGCGGAATGAGCAGTTCTTC. It is translated as CASSTLGEGERNEQFF.

CDR3 sequence: CASSHTGTGTSNQPQHF. CDR3 nucleotide sequence: TGTGCCAGCAGTCACACCGGGACAGGGACGAGCAATCAGCCCCAGCATTTT. The chain recombines TRBV6-6 with TRBJ1-5; 9 positions match TRBD1. This CDR3 contains 17 residues. Germline V lookup: CDR1 MNHNY, CDR2 SVGAGI (reference sequence). The ends lost 5 bases at V and 1 base at J; junction bases unmatched: 9.

This chain uses TRBV2 with TRBJ1-2; D remains unclear. The CDR3 runs 15 residues. Germline assignment: CDR1 SNHLY and CDR2 FYNNEI. Deletions cut 6 bases from V and 4 bases from J, with 18 bases between. The CDR3, as DNA: TGTGCCAGCAGAAGAACCGGCGAGGATAGCTATGGCTACACCTTC. It encodes CASRRTGEDSYGYTF.

The chain has TRBV6-5 and TRBJ2-7, with D maybe TRBD2 (6 bases). V lost 2 bases to trimming and J lost 4 bases, with 18 bases between them. Per germline, CDR1 MNHEY and CDR2 SVGAGI. This CDR3 has 16 amino acids. CDR3 sequence (DNA): TGTGCCAGCAGTTACGGGGGTCCCGGGACTGGTTACGAGCAGTACTTC. This translates into CASSYGGPGTGYEQYF.

The chain links TRBV12-3 or TRBV12-4 to TRBJ1-2; 9 nucleotides align to TRBD1. Trimming took 4 bases from V and 7 from J; bases not matched to a gene: 4. This CDR3 region has 13 residues. Written as DNA, the CDR3 is TGTGCCAGCAGTTCACAGGGGGCGGGTGGCTACACCTTC. Protein product: CASSSQGAGGYTF.

This clone has only one observation. This chain connects TRBV19 to TRBJ1-4, with 7 bases fitting TRBD1. V lost 6 bases and J lost 3; bases outside the gene matches: 4. CDR1 is LNHDA and CDR2 is SQIVND in the germline V gene (reference sequence). There are 14 residues in the CDR3. Written as DNA, the CDR3 is TGTGCCAGTAGGAGGACAGGACCTAATGAAAAACTGTTTTTT. Amino acid sequence: CASRRTGPNEKLFF.

This clone appeared once. This chain joins TRBV18 and TRBJ1-1; 8 positions match TRBD1. After removal of 3 bases from V and 3 bases from J, the junction contained 21 bases not matched to a gene. Germline lookup yields CDR1 KGHSH and CDR2 LQKENI. The CDR3 spans 20 residues. Here the CDR3 reads CASSPRRTPRAKTGDTEAFF. The DNA for the CDR3 is TGTGCCAGCTCACCGAGACGCACCCCCAGGGCGAAGACAGGGGACACTGAAGCTTTCTTT. Complete variable domain (other parts from reference TRBV18 and TRBJ1-1): NAGVMQNPRHLVRRRGQEARLRCSPMKGHSHVYWYRQLPEEGLKFMVYLQKENIIDESGMPKERFSAEFPKEGPSILRIQQVVRGDSAAYFCASSPRRTPRAKTGDTEAFFGQGTRLTVV.

The chain has TRBV11-3 and TRBJ1-1, with a tentative D call TRBD1 (6 bases). Germline lookup yields CDR1 SGHNT and CDR2 YENEEA. V was clipped by 8 bases and J by 3 bases, with 13 bases between them. This CDR3 is 13 amino acids long. The DNA for the CDR3 is TGTGCCAGCCAGGGGTTGAAGGACACTGAAGCTTTCTTT. It yields the protein CASQGLKDTEAFF.

This sequence joins TRBV19 and TRBJ1-5, with TRBD1 matching 8 bases. The CDR3 has 14 amino acids. The V gene end was trimmed by 9 bases and the J gene end by 3 bases; junction bases not matched to a gene: 7. The germline V gene has CDR1 LNHDA and CDR2 SQIVND (reference sequence). The CDR3 DNA is TGTGCCAGCGGGACAGGACCTGCCAATCAGCCCCAGCATTTT. Amino acids: CASGTGPANQPQHF.

The rearrangement joins TRBV3-1 (or the pseudogene TRBV3-2) to TRBJ2-4; D possibly corresponds to TRBD2 (5 bases). Germline CDR1 is LGHDT and CDR2 is YNNKEL (reference sequence). Trimming pared 4 bases from V and 6 bases from J, leaving 13 bases between. The CDR3 sequence is 14 residues long. The CDR3 spells CASSPASGGNIQYF. In DNA form, the CDR3 reads TGTGCCAGCAGCCCAGCCAGCGGTGGAAACATTCAGTACTTC.

V is TRBV30 and J is TRBJ1-1, with 9 positions matching TRBD1. V lost 2 bases and J lost 5; bases outside the gene matches: 9. Germline CDR1 GTSNPN, CDR2 SVGIG (reference sequence). The CDR3 is 15 amino acids. The CDR3 DNA is TGTGCCTGGAGTTTACTGACAGGGGGGGGAACTGAAGCTTTCTTT. Its protein product is CAWSLLTGGGTEAFF.

The V and J genes are TRBV5-1 and TRBJ2-1; the match to TRBD2 covers 12 bases. This CDR3 spans 17 amino acids. V dropped 3 bases and J dropped 6; count of bases not matched to a gene: 10. Germline CDR1 is SGHRS and CDR2 is YFSETQ. CDR3 nucleotides: TGCGCCAGCAGCTCGCGGGCTAGCGGGGGGGCCTCCAATGAGCAGTTCTTC. It is translated as CASSSRASGGASNEQFF.

This chain joins TRBV11-2 and TRBJ1-2; 8 nucleotides line up with TRBD1. J gave up 6 bases and V 3 bases, and 3 bases lay outside the gene matches. The CDR3 loop spans 13 amino acids. Germline lookup yields CDR1 SGHAT and CDR2 FQNNGV. CDR3 DNA: TGTGCCAGCAGCTTTTCAGGGGGCGATGGCTACACCTTC. Its translation: CASSFSGGDGYTF.